The source of this T cell receptor beta chain is a study of CXCR3-negative and CXCR3-positive naive CD8 T cells. Across the whole study: Total TRB output reached 130 million to 150 million reads, about 1.5 +/- 0.3 million per library. Whole-study findings and limits: When CXCR3-positive naive cells were set against CXCR3-negative naive cells, the former had more hydrophobic TRB CDR3s.

As regards this clonotype: Its target is unknown.

The TRB cDNA libraries were prepared by 5' RACE with UMI labels. TCRdb re-called the 5' RACE reads; one entry per CDR3 protein, DNA not given. The sample includes about 98,000 distinct CDR3 sequences. CD45RO-CCR7+CD27+CD95- marked naive CD8+ T cells. The V gene's germline CDR1 is MDHEN and CDR2 SYDVKM. The CDR3 totals 14 residues. This clonotype was obtained from a human donor in good health. Some clones in this sample may be carry-over from other donors' samples. V is TRBV28 and J is TRBJ2-7; TCRdb picks TRBD2, but there is no DNA to check that call. Sample: naive CXCR3+ CD8+ T cells from blood. The subset denotes: CD45RO-CCR7+CD27+CD95- naive CD8+ T cells expressing CXCR3 (TNR3+). CDR3 loop: CASSFRDYSYEQYF. Complete variable domain (other parts from reference TRBV28 and TRBJ2-7): DVKVTQSSRYLVKRTGEKVFLECVQDMDHENMFWYRQDPGLGLRLIYFSYDVKMKEKGDIPEGYSVSREKKERFSLILESASTNQTSMYLCASSFRDYSYEQYFGPGTRLTVT.